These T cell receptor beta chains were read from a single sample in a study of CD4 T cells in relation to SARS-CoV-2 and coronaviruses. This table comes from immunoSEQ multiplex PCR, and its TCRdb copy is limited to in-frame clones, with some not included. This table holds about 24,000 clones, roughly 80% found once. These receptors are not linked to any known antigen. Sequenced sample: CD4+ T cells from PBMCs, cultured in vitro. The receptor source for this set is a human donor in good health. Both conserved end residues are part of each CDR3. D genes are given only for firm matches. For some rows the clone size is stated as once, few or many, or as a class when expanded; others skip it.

CDR3 protein: CAIRNRGADTEAFF; CDR3 DNA: TGTGCCATCAGAAACAGGGGTGCGGACACTGAAGCTTTCTTT; D gene: TRBD1; V gene: TRBV10-3; J gene: TRBJ1-1; clone size: NA
CDR3 protein: CAWSGGRDTDTQYF; CDR3 DNA: TGTGCCTGGAGTGGGGGAAGGGACACAGATACGCAGTATTTT; D gene: NA; V gene: TRBV30; J gene: TRBJ2-3; clone size: NA
CDR3 protein: CASSWPSTGGIGEQYF; CDR3 DNA: TGTGCCAGCAGTTGGCCCTCAACAGGGGGCATAGGCGAGCAGTACTTC; D gene: TRBD1; V gene: TRBV6-5; J gene: TRBJ2-7; clone size: NA
CDR3 protein: CASSPPRPGQGSYEQYF; CDR3 DNA: TGTGCCAGCAGTCCCCCCCGGCCGGGACAGGGCTCCTACGAGCAGTACTTC; D gene: TRBD1; V gene: TRBV11-3; J gene: TRBJ2-7; clone size: NA
CDR3 protein: CAWSFGRNYGYTF; CDR3 DNA: TGTGCCTGGAGTTTCGGTCGGAACTATGGCTACACCTTC; D gene: NA; V gene: TRBV30; J gene: TRBJ1-2; clone size: NA
CDR3 protein: CASSPVNYGYTF; CDR3 DNA: TGTGCCAGCAGCCCCGTGAACTATGGCTACACCTTC; D gene: NA; V gene: TRBV28; J gene: TRBJ1-2; clone size: NA
CDR3 protein: CAINGGASYEQYF; CDR3 DNA: TGTGCCATCAACGGCGGGGCCTCCTACGAGCAGTACTTC; D gene: NA; V gene: TRBV10-3; J gene: TRBJ2-7; clone size: NA
CDR3 protein: CATSRGLAGDLTQETQYF; CDR3 DNA: TGTGCCACCAGCAGAGGACTAGCGGGAGACCTCACCCAAGAGACCCAGTACTTC; D gene: TRBD2; V gene: TRBV15; J gene: TRBJ2-5; clone size: NA
CDR3 protein: CASSSAGTGGREQFF; CDR3 DNA: TGTGCCAGCTCATCAGCCGGGACAGGGGGACGAGAGCAGTTCTTC; D gene: TRBD1; V gene: TRBV18; J gene: TRBJ2-1; clone size: NA
CDR3 protein: CASSPPQGPNYGYTF; CDR3 DNA: TGTGCCAGCTCACCACCACAGGGACCCAACTATGGCTACACCTTC; D gene: NA; V gene: TRBV18; J gene: TRBJ1-2; clone size: NA
CDR3 protein: CASSHTGEGTQYF; CDR3 DNA: TGTGCCAGCAGCCATACAGGGGAGGGGACCCAGTACTTC; D gene: NA; V gene: TRBV6-5; J gene: TRBJ2-5; clone size: NA
CDR3 protein: CASSPGGGPTYGYTF; CDR3 DNA: TGTGCCAGCAGTCCCGGTGGGGGGCCGACTTATGGCTACACCTTC; D gene: NA; V gene: TRBV28; J gene: TRBJ1-2; clone size: once
CDR3 protein: CASSETSGDSSEQFF; CDR3 DNA: TGTGCCAGCAGCGAGACTAGCGGGGATAGTAGTGAGCAGTTCTTC; D gene: TRBD2; V gene: TRBV6-4; J gene: TRBJ2-1; clone size: NA
CDR3 protein: CASSLSSGSAGSPLHF; CDR3 DNA: TGTGCCAGCAGTTTATCCTCGGGGTCTGCCGGTTCACCCCTCCACTTT; D gene: NA; V gene: TRBV27; J gene: TRBJ1-6; clone size: NA
CDR3 protein: CASSLSRDRGGYTF; CDR3 DNA: TGTGCCAGCAGTTTATCGAGGGACAGGGGTGGCTACACCTTC; D gene: TRBD1; V gene: TRBV27; J gene: TRBJ1-2; clone size: once
CDR3 protein: CASSPLVQGTYEQYF; CDR3 DNA: TGTGCCAGCAGCCCACTCGTCCAGGGGACCTACGAGCAGTACTTC; D gene: NA; V gene: TRBV14; J gene: TRBJ2-7; clone size: NA
CDR3 protein: CSAASQDEQYF; CDR3 DNA: TGCAGTGCCGCCTCCCAGGACGAGCAGTACTTC; D gene: NA; V gene: TRBV20-1; J gene: TRBJ2-7; clone size: few
CDR3 protein: CSVSPTIGTASYEQYF; CDR3 DNA: TGCAGCGTTAGCCCGACCATCGGGACAGCTTCCTACGAGCAGTACTTC; D gene: TRBD1; V gene: TRBV29-1; J gene: TRBJ2-7; clone size: NA
CDR3 protein: CASSPRGEAGANVLTF; CDR3 DNA: TGTGCCAGCAGCCCCAGGGGGGAAGCCGGGGCCAACGTCCTGACTTTC; D gene: NA; V gene: TRBV7-2; J gene: TRBJ2-6; clone size: NA
CDR3 protein: CASRPRDGTSSYNSPLHF; CDR3 DNA: TGTGCCAGCAGACCTCGGGACGGAACGAGCTCCTATAATTCACCCCTCCACTTT; D gene: NA; V gene: TRBV3-1/TRBV3-2; J gene: TRBJ1-6; clone size: NA
CDR3 protein: CASSPLAGGGAETQYF; CDR3 DNA: TGCGCCAGCAGCCCGCTAGCGGGAGGGGGGGCAGAGACCCAGTACTTC; D gene: TRBD2; V gene: TRBV5-1; J gene: TRBJ2-5; clone size: once
CDR3 protein: CASSGLAGGGQFF; CDR3 DNA: TGTGCCAGCAGTGGACTAGCGGGAGGGGGGCAGTTCTTC; D gene: TRBD2; V gene: TRBV28; J gene: TRBJ2-1; clone size: NA
CDR3 protein: CASSVGTAEKLFF; CDR3 DNA: TGTGCCAGCAGCGTCGGGACAGCTGAAAAACTGTTTTTT; D gene: TRBD1; V gene: TRBV11-2; J gene: TRBJ1-4; clone size: NA
CDR3 protein: CATSDRQQYQETQYF; CDR3 DNA: TGTGCCACCAGTGATCGGCAGCAGTACCAAGAGACCCAGTACTTC; D gene: NA; V gene: TRBV24-1; J gene: TRBJ2-5; clone size: NA
CDR3 protein: CASSPRTGVDSGELFF; CDR3 DNA: TGTGCCAGCTCACCACGGACAGGGGTCGATTCTGGGGAGCTGTTTTTT; D gene: TRBD1; V gene: TRBV18; J gene: TRBJ2-2; clone size: NA
CDR3 protein: CASTAGNTEAFF; CDR3 DNA: TGTGCCAGCACGGCCGGGAACACTGAAGCTTTCTTT; D gene: NA; V gene: TRBV25-1; J gene: TRBJ1-1; clone size: NA
CDR3 protein: CASSLIAGIPDTQYF; CDR3 DNA: TGTGCCAGCAGCTTAATTGCTGGTATTCCAGATACGCAGTATTTT; D gene: NA; V gene: TRBV7-3; J gene: TRBJ2-3; clone size: NA
CDR3 protein: CASSLDSAPYNEQFF; CDR3 DNA: TGTGCCAGCAGCCTGGACAGCGCACCCTACAATGAGCAGTTCTTC; D gene: NA; V gene: TRBV6-5; J gene: TRBJ2-1; clone size: NA
CDR3 protein: CASGSGPYRPF; CDR3 DNA: TGTGCCAGCGGATCCGGTCCCTACAGACCCTTC; D gene: NA; V gene: TRBV28; J gene: TRBJ2-7; clone size: NA
CDR3 protein: CASSSEREGPSSYEQYF; CDR3 DNA: TGTGCCAGCAGTTCAGAGCGGGAGGGCCCTTCCTCCTACGAGCAGTACTTC; D gene: TRBD2; V gene: TRBV28; J gene: TRBJ2-7; clone size: NA
CDR3 protein: CASSSERGYTDTQYF; CDR3 DNA: TGTGCCAGCAGTTCGGAGCGGGGATACACAGATACGCAGTATTTT; D gene: TRBD2; V gene: TRBV28; J gene: TRBJ2-3; clone size: NA
CDR3 protein: CASSLTTGGVQYF; CDR3 DNA: TGTGCCAGCAGTTTAACCACAGGGGGGGTTCAGTACTTC; D gene: NA; V gene: TRBV12-3/TRBV12-4; J gene: TRBJ2-4; clone size: NA
CDR3 protein: CASSQAGLALNEQFF; CDR3 DNA: TGTGCCAGCAGCCAAGCGGGACTAGCGTTGAATGAGCAGTTCTTC; D gene: TRBD2; V gene: TRBV14; J gene: TRBJ2-1; clone size: NA
CDR3 protein: CASSLGLGHNEQFF; CDR3 DNA: TGCGCCAGCAGCTTAGGACTAGGGCATAATGAGCAGTTCTTC; D gene: TRBD2; V gene: TRBV5-1; J gene: TRBJ2-1; clone size: NA
CDR3 protein: CATSRDLEGYEQYF; CDR3 DNA: TGTGCCACCAGCAGAGATCTGGAGGGGTACGAGCAGTACTTC; D gene: NA; V gene: TRBV15; J gene: TRBJ2-7; clone size: few
CDR3 protein: CASSHYETVSGNTIYF; CDR3 DNA: TGTGCCAGCAGCCACTACGAGACAGTGTCAGGAAACACCATATATTTT; D gene: NA; V gene: TRBV3-1/TRBV3-2; J gene: TRBJ1-3; clone size: NA
CDR3 protein: CASSAGMNTEAFF; CDR3 DNA: TGTGCCAGCAGCGCAGGAATGAACACTGAAGCTTTCTTT; D gene: NA; V gene: TRBV7-2; J gene: TRBJ1-1; clone size: NA
CDR3 protein: CSASRGVENTEAFF; CDR3 DNA: TGCAGTGCTAGTCGGGGCGTAGAGAACACTGAAGCTTTCTTT; D gene: NA; V gene: TRBV20-1; J gene: TRBJ1-1; clone size: NA
CDR3 protein: CSASYLAGGAEQYF; CDR3 DNA: TGCAGTGCTAGTTATCTGGCAGGGGGCGCCGAGCAGTACTTC; D gene: TRBD1; V gene: TRBV20-1; J gene: TRBJ2-7; clone size: once
CDR3 protein: CASSFPDRGGGYTF; CDR3 DNA: TGTGCCAGCAGTTTCCCGGACAGGGGCGGTGGCTACACCTTC; D gene: TRBD1; V gene: TRBV28; J gene: TRBJ1-2; clone size: NA
CDR3 protein: CASSLAVGESGGYTF; CDR3 DNA: TGCGCCAGCAGCTTGGCCGTGGGGGAATCAGGTGGCTACACCTTC; D gene: NA; V gene: TRBV5-1; J gene: TRBJ1-2; clone size: NA
CDR3 protein: CASSPRRSVPRGDTQYF; CDR3 DNA: TGTGCCAGCAGCCCCAGAAGAAGCGTCCCAAGAGGGGATACGCAGTATTTT; D gene: NA; V gene: TRBV3-1/TRBV3-2; J gene: TRBJ2-3; clone size: NA
CDR3 protein: CASSLARGPLYTQYF; CDR3 DNA: TGTGCCAGCAGCTTGGCAAGGGGGCCCCTTTATACGCAGTATTTT; D gene: TRBD1; V gene: TRBV5-6; J gene: TRBJ2-3; clone size: NA
CDR3 protein: CAIRGTASTDTQYF; CDR3 DNA: TGTGCCATCAGGGGGACGGCTAGCACAGATACGCAGTATTTT; D gene: NA; V gene: TRBV10-3; J gene: TRBJ2-3; clone size: NA